The sequence of this TCR beta chain was determined in a study of shared clonotypes between healthy human individuals. The wider study: The people who gave samples were a couple of women and a few men aged 18 to 49.

Repertoires were generated with immunoSEQ multiplex PCR, while TCRdb's copy carries only in-frame clones and drops some. The sample shows hundreds of thousands of clones, approximately 96% of them seen only once. The naive CD8 population came from CD45RO-negative cells selected for CCR7, without terminally differentiated effector memory CD45RA+ cells. Every donor was a Caucasian adult from Nashville, Tennessee. Overall study results and limits: With few donors, the genetic and exposure-history diversity represented was limited.

A word on this clone: Antigen unknown.

The source is a woman between 25 and 40 years old in good health. The sample comprised naive CD8+ T cells sorted from blood.

As DNA, the CDR3 is TGCGCCAGCAGGGGTAGCGGGGACGGGGAGCTGTTTTTT. This encodes CASRGSGDGELFF. The chain carries TRBV4-1 and TRBJ2-2, with 8 nucleotides matching TRBD2. With V trimmed by 6 bases and J by 7 bases, 4 bases remained unmatched. The CDR3 spans 13 residues. CDR1 MGHRA and CDR2 YSYEKL come from the germline V gene.